These 5 T cell receptor beta chains originate from one sample sequenced in a study of T cells in Graves' hyperthyroidism and ophthalmopathy. Template material for amplifying TCR beta CDR3 regions consisted of RNA transcripts. Primed by the HTBI set, a first-round RT-PCR was run on the TCR CDR3. Each CDR3 protein gets one entry after TCRdb re-called the multiplex PCR reads with MiXCR. The sample holds some 460,000 distinct CDR3 sequences, about 15% seen once. Sequencing input: blood. These receptors all stem from a woman aged 18-35 years with Graves' hyperthyroidism.

DNA for the CDR3: TGTGCCAGCAGTTCTCGGACAGGGAGAATGCCAACTAATGAAAAACTGTTTTTT. Protein product: CASSSRTGRMPTNEKLFF. The chain combines TRBV6-5 with TRBJ1-4; 8 bases map to TRBD1. After removal of 4 bases from V and 0 bases from J, the junction contained 10 bases not matched to a gene. The CDR3 totals 18 residues. Germline V gene data show CDR1 as MNHEY and CDR2 as SVGAGI.

This clonotype was found a few times. A read error is possible here, since a much larger clone lies one base away. The chain has TRBV2 and TRBJ1-2; no clear D. This CDR3 has 10 residues. V was shortened by 8 bases and J by 2 bases, with 3 bases between the two germline ends. CDR1 is SNHLY and CDR2 is FYNNEI in the germline V gene. The CDR3 spells CASGNYGYTF. In DNA form, the CDR3 reads TGTGCCAGCGGCAACTATGGCTACACCTTC.

This clonotype was detected many times. The chain uses TRBV18 and TRBJ2-7; 8 positions agree with TRBD1. V gave up 3 bases and J gave up 0 bases; unmatched junction bases: 1. The CDR3 consists of 14 residues. Germline loops: CDR1 KGHSH, CDR2 LQKENI. The CDR3 DNA reads as TGTGCCAGCTCACCGGACAGGGCCTCCTACGAGCAGTACTTC. Residues: CASSPDRASYEQYF. The full variable domain, its missing parts supplied by reference TRBV18 and TRBJ2-7, is NAGVMQNPRHLVRRRGQEARLRCSPMKGHSHVYWYRQLPEEGLKFMVYLQKENIIDESGMPKERFSAEFPKEGPSILRIQQVVRGDSAAYFCASSPDRASYEQYFGPGTRLTVT.

As regards this clonotype: A much larger clone lies one base from this, so it may be a read error. The chain carries TRBV5-1 and TRBJ1-4, with TRBD1 matching over 12 bases. Germline values: CDR1 SGHRS, CDR2 YFSETQ. J was trimmed by 4 bases and V by 8 bases; bases with no gene match: 9. The CDR3 totals 16 residues. CDR3 amino acids: CASKPGTGGNNEKLFF. The CDR3 DNA reads TGCGCCAGTAAACCTGGGACAGGGGGCAATAATGAAAAACTGTTTTTT. Full variable domain (remainder filled in from reference TRBV5-1 and TRBJ1-4): KAGVTQTPRYLIKTRGQQVTLSCSPISGHRSVSWYQQTPGQGLQFLFEYFSETQRNKGNFPGRFSGRQFSNSRSEMNVSTLELGDSALYLCASKPGTGGNNEKLFFGSGTQLSVL.

The chain links TRBV9 to TRBJ2-5; tentatively, D is TRBD1 (6 bases). The CDR3 consists of 14 residues. Trimming removed 3 bases at V and 4 bases at J, with 13 bases between. The germline V gene encodes CDR1 SGDLS and CDR2 YYNGEE. CDR3 bases: TGTGCCAGCAGCGATTTGGTAGGGGGAGAGACCCAGTACTTC. Encoded protein: CASSDLVGGETQYF.